The 11 T cell receptor beta chains listed next were all sequenced from one sample in a study of early T cells in non-severe SARS-CoV-2 infection. One entry per CDR3 protein, called by TCRdb with MiXCR from the 5' RACE reads. This sample has roughly 99,000 distinct CDR3 sequences, with approximately 10% found just once. The source material was whole blood. Receptors originate from an adult who was a healthcare worker with PCR-confirmed SARS-CoV-2 infection or an uninfected control (not recorded which).

With regard to this clonotype: The junction departs from the called germline gene at one end, perhaps through a read error. The chain carries TRBV27 and TRBJ2-6, with D perhaps matching TRBD1 or TRBD2 (5 bases each). CDR1 and CDR2 from the germline V gene are MNHEY and SMNVEV (reference sequence). The CDR3 loop spans 13 amino acids. Written as DNA, the CDR3 is TGTGCCAGCAGTTTGACCGGGGCCAACGTCCTGATTTTC. Encoded protein: CASSLTGANVLIF.

Comments on this clonotype: This sequence may be a read error, since a much larger clone differs from it by one base. This chain joins TRBV6-1 and TRBJ2-7, with unresolved D. The CDR3 covers 13 residues. From germline, CDR1 is MNHNS and CDR2 SASEGT. CDR3 in amino acids: CASAPDQIYEQSF. The CDR3 bases are TGTGCCAGCGCCCCGGACCAGATCTACGAGCAGTCCTTC.

The chain recombines TRBV5-1 with TRBJ2-3, with 9 nucleotides matching TRBD2. This CDR3 has 14 amino acids. After removal of 5 bases from V and 4 bases from J, the junction contained 5 bases not matched to a gene. The germline CDR1 and CDR2 sequences are SGHRS and YFSETQ. The CDR3 DNA reads as TGCGCCAGCAGGGAAGCGGGAGGAGCAGATACGCAGTATTTT. Encoded protein: CASREAGGADTQYF.

There are a few counts of this clonotype. The chain recombines TRBV28 with TRBJ2-7; 7 bases map to TRBD1. Germline lookup yields CDR1 MDHEN and CDR2 SYDVKM. The CDR3 sequence is 12 residues long. The V and J ends lost 5 bases and 9 bases, in that order; junction bases with no gene match: 7. The CDR3 loop reads CASSPDRAMQYF. The CDR3 region has the DNA TGTGCCAGCAGTCCCGACAGGGCTATGCAGTACTTC.

This rearrangement joins TRBV6-6 to TRBJ2-1; TRBD1 matches at 8 bases. V was clipped by 0 bases and J by 6 bases; unmatched bases: 4. CDR3 size: 15 residues. Looked up from germline, CDR1 is MNHNY and CDR2 is SVGAGI (reference sequence). The CDR3 nucleotides are TGTGCCAGCAGTTACTCGAGAACAGGGGGCAATGAGCAGTTCTTC. Encoded protein: CASSYSRTGGNEQFF.

The chain recombines TRBV5-4 with TRBJ2-7, with D hard to call. Per the germline V gene, CDR1 is SGHNT and CDR2 is YYREEE (reference sequence). The CDR3 covers 14 residues. V lost 4 bases and J 5 bases, leaving 16 bases between the germline ends. The CDR3 reads CASSTGLKVDEQYF. CDR3 DNA: TGTGCCAGCAGCACCGGGTTGAAGGTCGACGAGCAGTACTTC.

The gene calls are TRBV21-1 and TRBJ2-7; the table's D call TRBD1 went unverified against the DNA. TRBV21-1 is a documented pseudogene. The CDR3 length is 16 residues. The CDR3 is CASSTYPGTHNYEQYF. The CDR3 nucleotides read TGTGCCAGCAGCACTTATCCCGGGACCCACAACTACGAGCAGTACTTC.

Ten or more counts support this clonotype. The rearrangement uses TRBV11-2 and TRBJ2-3; D may be TRBD2 (6 bases). V lost 1 base, J lost 4 bases, and 15 bases lay in between. CDR1 SGHAT and CDR2 FQNNGV come from the germline V gene. This CDR3 contains 16 residues. The CDR3 reads CASSLGGSSVADTQYF. CDR3 nucleotides: TGTGCCAGCAGCTTAGGAGGTTCTAGCGTGGCAGATACGCAGTATTTT.

The J gene is TRBJ2-1, the V gene TRBV12-3 or TRBV12-4; 8 bases fit TRBD2. The CDR3 covers 15 residues. J gave up 4 bases and V 6 bases, and 8 bases lay outside the gene matches. CDR3 in amino acids: CASSYFAGGYNEQFF. The CDR3 DNA reads as TGTGCCAGCAGCTACTTTGCGGGAGGTTACAATGAGCAGTTCTTC.

This clonotype was detected many times. The CDR3 here is CASARNQYNEQFF. Written as DNA, the CDR3 is TGTGCCAGCGCCCGCAACCAGTACAATGAGCAGTTCTTC. J is TRBJ2-1 and V is TRBV18; D is undetermined. From germline, CDR1 is KGHSH and CDR2 LQKENI. Trimming removed 8 bases from V and 4 bases from J, with 12 bases in between. The CDR3 has 13 residues.

This clonotype showed up many times. CDR3 sequence: CASSPMDGAGGNYNEQFF. The CDR3 region has the DNA TGTGCCAGCAGCCCTATGGATGGGGCGGGAGGGAACTACAATGAGCAGTTCTTC. The chain recombines TRBV7-6 with TRBJ2-1; TRBD2 aligns across 9 bases. The CDR3 has 18 residues. Trimming at V came to 5 bases and at J to 3 bases, leaving 14 bases not matched to a gene. Germline loops: CDR1 SGHVS, CDR2 FNYEAQ.